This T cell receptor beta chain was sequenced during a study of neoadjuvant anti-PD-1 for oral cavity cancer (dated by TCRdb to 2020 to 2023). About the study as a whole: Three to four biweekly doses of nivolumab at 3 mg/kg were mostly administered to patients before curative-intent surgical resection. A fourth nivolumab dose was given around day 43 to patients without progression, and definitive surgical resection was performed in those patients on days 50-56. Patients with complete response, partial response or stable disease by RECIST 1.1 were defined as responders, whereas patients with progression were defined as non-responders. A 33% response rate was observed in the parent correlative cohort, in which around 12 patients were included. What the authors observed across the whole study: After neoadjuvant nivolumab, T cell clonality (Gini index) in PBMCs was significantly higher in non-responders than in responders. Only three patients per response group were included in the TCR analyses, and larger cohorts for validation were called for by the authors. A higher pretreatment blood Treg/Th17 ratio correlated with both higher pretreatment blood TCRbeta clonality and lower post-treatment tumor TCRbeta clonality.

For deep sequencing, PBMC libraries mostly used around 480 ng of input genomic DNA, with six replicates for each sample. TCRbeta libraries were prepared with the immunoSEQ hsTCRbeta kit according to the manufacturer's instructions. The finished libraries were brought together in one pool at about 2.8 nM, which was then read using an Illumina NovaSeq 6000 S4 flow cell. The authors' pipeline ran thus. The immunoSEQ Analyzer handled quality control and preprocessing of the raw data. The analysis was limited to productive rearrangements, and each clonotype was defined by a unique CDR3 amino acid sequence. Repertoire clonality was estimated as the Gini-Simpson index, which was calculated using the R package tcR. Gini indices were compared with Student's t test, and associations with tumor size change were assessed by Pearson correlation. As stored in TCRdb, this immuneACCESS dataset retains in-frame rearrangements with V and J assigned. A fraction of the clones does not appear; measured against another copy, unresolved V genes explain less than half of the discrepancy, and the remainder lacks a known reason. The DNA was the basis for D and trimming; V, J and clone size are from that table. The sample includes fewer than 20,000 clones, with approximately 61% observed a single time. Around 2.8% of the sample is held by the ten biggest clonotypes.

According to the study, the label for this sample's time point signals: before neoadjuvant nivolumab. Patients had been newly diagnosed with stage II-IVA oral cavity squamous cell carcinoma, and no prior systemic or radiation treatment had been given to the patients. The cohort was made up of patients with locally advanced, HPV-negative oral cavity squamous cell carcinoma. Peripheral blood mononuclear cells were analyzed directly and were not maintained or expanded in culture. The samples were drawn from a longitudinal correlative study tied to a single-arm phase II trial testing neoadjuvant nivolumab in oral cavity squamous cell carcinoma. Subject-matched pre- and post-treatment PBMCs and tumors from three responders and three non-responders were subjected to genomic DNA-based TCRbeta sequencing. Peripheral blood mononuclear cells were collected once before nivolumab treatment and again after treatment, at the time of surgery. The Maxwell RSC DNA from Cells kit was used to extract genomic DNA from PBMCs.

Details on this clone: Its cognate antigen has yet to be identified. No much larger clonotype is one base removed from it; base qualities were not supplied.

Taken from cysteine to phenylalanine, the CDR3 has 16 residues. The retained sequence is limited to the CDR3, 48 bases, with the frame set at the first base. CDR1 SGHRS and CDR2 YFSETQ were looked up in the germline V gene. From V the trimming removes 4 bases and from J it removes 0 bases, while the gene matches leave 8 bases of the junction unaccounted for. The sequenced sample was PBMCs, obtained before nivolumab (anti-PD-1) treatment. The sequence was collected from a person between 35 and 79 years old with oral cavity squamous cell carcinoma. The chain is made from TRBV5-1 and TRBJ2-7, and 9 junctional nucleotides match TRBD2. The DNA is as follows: TGCGCCAGCAGCGTGCCGACTAGCGGTAGCTCCTACGAGCAGTACTTC. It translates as CASSVPTSGSSYEQYF.